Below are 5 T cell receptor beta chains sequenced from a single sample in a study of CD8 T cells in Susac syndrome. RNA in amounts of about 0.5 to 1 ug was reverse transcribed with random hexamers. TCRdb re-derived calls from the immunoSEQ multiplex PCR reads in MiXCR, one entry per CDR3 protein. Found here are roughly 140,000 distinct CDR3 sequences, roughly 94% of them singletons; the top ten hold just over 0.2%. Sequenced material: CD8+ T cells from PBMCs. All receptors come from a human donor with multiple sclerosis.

Here the CDR3 reads CASSAPLTSGHTDTQYF. The DNA for the CDR3 is TGTGCCAGCAGCGCACCTCTGACTAGCGGGCACACAGATACGCAGTATTTT. V usage is TRBV7-9 and J usage is TRBJ2-3; 10 bases are a match to TRBD2. Germline trimming cut 5 bases from V and 2 bases from J; bases unmatched to any gene: 10. Germline V lookup: CDR1 SEHNR, CDR2 FQNEAQ (reference sequence). This CDR3 contains 17 residues.

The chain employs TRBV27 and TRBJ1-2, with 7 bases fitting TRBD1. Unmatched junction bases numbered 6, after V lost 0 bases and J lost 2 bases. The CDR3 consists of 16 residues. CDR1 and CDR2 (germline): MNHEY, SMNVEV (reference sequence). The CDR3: CASSLSSGTVNYGYTF. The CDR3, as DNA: TGTGCCAGCAGTTTATCGTCCGGGACAGTAAACTATGGCTACACCTTC.

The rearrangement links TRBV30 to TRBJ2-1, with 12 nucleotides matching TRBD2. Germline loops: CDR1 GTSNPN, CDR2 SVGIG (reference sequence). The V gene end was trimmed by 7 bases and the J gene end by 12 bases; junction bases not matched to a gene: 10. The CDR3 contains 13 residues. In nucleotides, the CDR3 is TGTGCCTCTCGACTAGCGGGGGCCCCGGGGCAGTTCTTC. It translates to CASRLAGAPGQFF.

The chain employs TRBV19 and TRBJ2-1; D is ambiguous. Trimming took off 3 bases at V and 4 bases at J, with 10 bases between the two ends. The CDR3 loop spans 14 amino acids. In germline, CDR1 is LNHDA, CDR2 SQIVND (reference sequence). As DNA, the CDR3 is TGTGCCAGTAGTATCGGGTCCCCGTACAATGAGCAGTTCTTC. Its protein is CASSIGSPYNEQFF.

The chain's CDR3 is CASSARPGGEKLFF. In nucleotides, the CDR3 is TGTGCCAGCAGTGCCCGACCTGGAGGGGAAAAACTGTTTTTT. J is TRBJ1-4 and V is TRBV7-2; D remains ambiguous. This CDR3 has 14 amino acids. In germline, CDR1 is SGHTA, CDR2 FQGNSA. Trimming shortened V by 6 bases and J by 8 bases, and 16 bases separated the two germline ends.